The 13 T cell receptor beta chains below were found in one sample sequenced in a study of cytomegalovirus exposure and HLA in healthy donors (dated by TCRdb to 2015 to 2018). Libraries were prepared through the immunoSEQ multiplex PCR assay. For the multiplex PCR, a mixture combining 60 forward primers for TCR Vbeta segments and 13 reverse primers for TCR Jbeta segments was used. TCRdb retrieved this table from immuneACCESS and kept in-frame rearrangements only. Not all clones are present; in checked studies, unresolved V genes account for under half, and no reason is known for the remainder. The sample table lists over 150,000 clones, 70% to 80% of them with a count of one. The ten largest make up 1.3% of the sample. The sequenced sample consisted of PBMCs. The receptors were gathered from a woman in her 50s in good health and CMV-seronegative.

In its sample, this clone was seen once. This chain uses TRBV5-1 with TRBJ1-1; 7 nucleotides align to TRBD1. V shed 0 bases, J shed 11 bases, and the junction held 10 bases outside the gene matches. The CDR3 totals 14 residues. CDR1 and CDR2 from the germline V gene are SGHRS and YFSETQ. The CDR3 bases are TGCGCCAGCAGCTTGGGACAGGGCGGTAACTTGGCTTTCTTT. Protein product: CASSLGQGGNLAFF.

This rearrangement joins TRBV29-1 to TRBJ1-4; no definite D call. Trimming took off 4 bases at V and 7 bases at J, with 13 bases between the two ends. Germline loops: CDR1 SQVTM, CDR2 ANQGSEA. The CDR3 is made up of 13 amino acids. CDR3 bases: TGCAGCGTTGGTGAGGGTTTGGGTGAAAAACTGTTTTTT. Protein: CSVGEGLGEKLFF.

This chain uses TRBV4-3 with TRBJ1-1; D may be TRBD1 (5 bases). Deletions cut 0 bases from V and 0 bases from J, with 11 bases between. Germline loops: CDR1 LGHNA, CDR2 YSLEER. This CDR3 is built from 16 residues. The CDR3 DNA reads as TGCGCCAGCAGCCAAGATAGAACAGGCCTGAACACTGAAGCTTTCTTT. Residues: CASSQDRTGLNTEAFF.

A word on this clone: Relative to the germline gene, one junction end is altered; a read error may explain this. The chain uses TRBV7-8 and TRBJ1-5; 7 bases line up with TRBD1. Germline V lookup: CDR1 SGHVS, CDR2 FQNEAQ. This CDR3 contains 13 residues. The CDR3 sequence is CASSLAGSGTAYF. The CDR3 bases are TGTGCCAGCAGCTTAGCAGGCTCCGGGACAGCTTATTTT.

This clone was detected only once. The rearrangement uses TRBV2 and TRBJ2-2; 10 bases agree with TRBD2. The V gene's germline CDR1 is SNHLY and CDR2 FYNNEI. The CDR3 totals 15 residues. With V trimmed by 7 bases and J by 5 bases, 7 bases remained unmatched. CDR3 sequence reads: CASTPLAGVTGELFF. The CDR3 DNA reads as TGTGCCAGCACTCCCCTAGCGGGAGTAACCGGGGAGCTGTTTTTT.

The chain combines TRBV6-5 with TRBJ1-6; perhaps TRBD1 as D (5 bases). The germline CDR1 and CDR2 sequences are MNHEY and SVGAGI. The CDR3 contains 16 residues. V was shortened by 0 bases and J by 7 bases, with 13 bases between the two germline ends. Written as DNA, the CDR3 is TGTGCCAGCAGTTACTCCGAGGCAGGGAAGAATTCACCCCTCCACTTT. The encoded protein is CASSYSEAGKNSPLHF.

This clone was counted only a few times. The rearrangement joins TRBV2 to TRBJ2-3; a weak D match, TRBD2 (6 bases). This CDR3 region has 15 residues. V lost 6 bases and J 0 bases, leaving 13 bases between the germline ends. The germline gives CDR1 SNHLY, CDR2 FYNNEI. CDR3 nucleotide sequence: TGTGCCAGCAGGAGGGGAGGAACTAGCACAGATACGCAGTATTTT. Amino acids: CASRRGGTSTDTQYF.

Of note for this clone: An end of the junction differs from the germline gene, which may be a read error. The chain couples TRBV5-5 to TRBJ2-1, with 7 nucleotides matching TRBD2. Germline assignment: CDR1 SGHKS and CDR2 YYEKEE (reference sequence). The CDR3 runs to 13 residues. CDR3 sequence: CASSWGSGGRPIF. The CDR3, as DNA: TGTGCCAGCAGCTGGGGTTCAGGCGGGAGACCGATCTTC.

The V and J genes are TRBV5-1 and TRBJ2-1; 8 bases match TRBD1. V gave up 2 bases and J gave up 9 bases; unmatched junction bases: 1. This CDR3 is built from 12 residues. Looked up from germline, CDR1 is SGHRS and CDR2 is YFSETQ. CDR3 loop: CASSLQGVEQFF. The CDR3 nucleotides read TGCGCCAGCAGCTTACAGGGGGTTGAGCAGTTCTTC.

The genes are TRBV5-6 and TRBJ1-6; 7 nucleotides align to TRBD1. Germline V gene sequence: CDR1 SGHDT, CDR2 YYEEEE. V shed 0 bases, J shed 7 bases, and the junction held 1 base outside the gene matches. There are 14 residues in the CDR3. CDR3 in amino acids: CASSLGGGNSPLHF. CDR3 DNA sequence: TGTGCCAGCAGCTTGGGAGGGGGCAATTCACCCCTCCACTTT.

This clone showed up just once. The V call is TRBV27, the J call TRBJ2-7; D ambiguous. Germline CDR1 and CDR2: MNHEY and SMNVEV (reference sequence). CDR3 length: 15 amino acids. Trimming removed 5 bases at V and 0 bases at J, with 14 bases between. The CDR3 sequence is CASSPRRLFSYEQYF. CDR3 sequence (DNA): TGTGCCAGCAGTCCCCGCAGACTTTTCTCCTACGAGCAGTACTTC.

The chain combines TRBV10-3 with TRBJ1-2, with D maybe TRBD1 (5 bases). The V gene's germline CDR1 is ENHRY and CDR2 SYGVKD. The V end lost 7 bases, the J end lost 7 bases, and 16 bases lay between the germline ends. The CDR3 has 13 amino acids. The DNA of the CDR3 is TGTGCCATCACGAGCGGGACGGACGTTGGCTACACCTTC. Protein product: CAITSGTDVGYTF.

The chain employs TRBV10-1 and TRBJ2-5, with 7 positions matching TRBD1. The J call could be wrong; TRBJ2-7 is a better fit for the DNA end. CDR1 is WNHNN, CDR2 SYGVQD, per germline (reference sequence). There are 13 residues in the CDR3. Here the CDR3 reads CASRAGTAYEQYF. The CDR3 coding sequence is TGCGCCAGCAGGGCCGGGACAGCGTACGAGCAGTACTTC.